This T cell receptor (beta chain) came from a study of post-analysis software for immune sequencing data. About the research overall: As for disease course, relapsing-remitting, secondary progressive and progressive-relapsing multiple sclerosis were all included. General study points: Diversity measured as normalized Chao1 was significantly lower in multiple sclerosis patients than in controls. Among 5 or 6 TRBV segments more frequent in patients than controls were TRBV5-6, TRBV5-1 and TRBV20-1.

Trimming shortened V by 5 bases and J by 5 bases, and 18 bases separated the two germline ends. Germline CDR1 SGHAT, CDR2 FQNNGV. This CDR3 contains 16 residues. About this clonotype itself: Its antigen remains unidentified.

The authors incorporated unique molecular identifiers into the TCR beta cDNA libraries. TCRdb called the PCR reads again in MiXCR, with one record for every CDR3 protein. There are hundreds of thousands of distinct CDR3 sequences in the sample; about 32% occur only once, and roughly 0.53% lies in the top ten. The origin of this receptor is a girl between 10 and 17 years old with multiple sclerosis. The sequencing input was blood. The V gene is TRBV11-2, the J gene TRBJ1-4; D is unclear. The CDR3 region is CASSRMGSSFNEKLFF. The CDR3 bases are TGTGCCAGCAGCCGAATGGGGTCCAGCTTCAATGAAAAACTGTTTTTT.